Sequencing of this T cell receptor beta chain was carried out in a study of blood T cell repertoires in COVID-19. V shed 2 bases, J shed 0 bases, and the junction held 6 bases outside the gene matches. CDR3 length: 16 residues. Germline values: CDR1 SEHNR, CDR2 FQNEAQ (reference sequence). The table came from immunoSEQ multiplex PCR; TCRdb's copy has only in-frame clones and leaves some out. Among around 480,000 clones listed, 87% were seen once. Sequencing used PBMCs or T cells enriched from blood (not recorded which). This receptor was obtained from a woman aged 18-30 years who had recovered from COVID-19. The chain recombines TRBV7-9 with TRBJ2-7; TRBD2 aligns across 8 bases. The CDR3 DNA sequence: TGTGCCAGCAGCTTATTAGGCGGGACTAGCTCCTACGAGCAGTACTTC. Translated, it gives CASSLLGGTSSYEQYF. The whole variable domain, remainder taken from reference TRBV7-9 and TRBJ2-7, is DTGVSQNPRHKITKRGQNVTFRCDPISEHNRLYWYRQTLGQGPEFLTYFQNEAQLEKSRLLSDRFSAERPKGSFSTLEIQRTEQGDSAMYLCASSLLGGTSSYEQYFGPGTRLTVT.